This T cell receptor (beta chain) originates from a study of T cell responses to AZD1222 COVID-19 vaccine. Study-wide results and limits: Scientists sampled the repertoires only once the peak T cell response had passed. Mapped onto spike, vaccine-associated CD4 TCRs spanned it and were dominant at 160-218 and 743-854. Baseline serology detected seropositivity in only six AZD1222 recipients. Possibly, clonal diversity was underestimated; donors were largely white British and included more females.

Comment on this clone: The antigen remains unidentified.

The table came from immunoSEQ multiplex PCR; TCRdb's copy has only in-frame clones and leaves some out. The sample includes 130,000 to 150,000 clones, 92% of them seen just once. CDR1 is PRHDT and CDR2 is FYEKMQ in the germline V gene (reference sequence). The CDR3 extends over 16 amino acids. Between the trimmed V and J ends, which lost 0 bases and 0 bases, there was a span of 9 bases. The origin of this receptor is an adult in good health. Sequencing was performed on peripheral blood, taken on day 0 of AZD1222 vaccination. The chain has TRBV13 and TRBJ2-4, with a possible D match to TRBD1 (6 bases). CDR3 loop: CASSLGRGIAKNIQYF. CDR3 coding DNA: TGTGCCAGCAGCTTAGGGAGGGGGATAGCCAAAAACATTCAGTACTTC.